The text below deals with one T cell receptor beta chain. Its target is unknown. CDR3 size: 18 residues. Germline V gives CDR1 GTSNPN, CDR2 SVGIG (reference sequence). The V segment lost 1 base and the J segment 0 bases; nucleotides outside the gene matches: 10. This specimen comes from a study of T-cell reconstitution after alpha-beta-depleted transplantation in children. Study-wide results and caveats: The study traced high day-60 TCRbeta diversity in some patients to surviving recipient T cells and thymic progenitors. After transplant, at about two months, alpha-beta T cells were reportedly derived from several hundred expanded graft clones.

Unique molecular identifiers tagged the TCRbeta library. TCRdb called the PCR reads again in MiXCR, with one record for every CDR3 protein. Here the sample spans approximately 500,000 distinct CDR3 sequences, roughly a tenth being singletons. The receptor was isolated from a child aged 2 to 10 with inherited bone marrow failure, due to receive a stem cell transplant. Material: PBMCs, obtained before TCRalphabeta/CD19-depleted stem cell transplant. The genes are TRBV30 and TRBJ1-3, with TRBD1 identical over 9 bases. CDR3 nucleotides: TGTGCCTGGAGTGGGGACAGGGCGAGATTGACCTCTGGAAACACCATATATTTT. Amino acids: CAWSGDRARLTSGNTIYF.